This T cell receptor beta chain was sequenced for a study of cytomegalovirus exposure and HLA in healthy donors. Use of 60 Vbeta and 13 Jbeta primers characterized the PCR. Profiled with immunoSEQ multiplex PCR; TCRdb holds only in-frame clones, not every one. The profile shows roughly 95,000 clones, around three quarters of them singletons. CDR3 size: 12 residues. The V and J ends lost 6 bases and 3 bases respectively, with 8 bases between them. CDR1 and CDR2 (germline): MNHNY, SVGAGI (reference sequence). The chain combines TRBV6-6 with TRBJ1-2; D is unclear. The origin of this receptor is a man aged 25-45 years in good health and CMV-seropositive. The specimen was PBMCs. This chain's CDR3 is CASSLLDYGYTF. CDR3 DNA: TGTGCCAGCAGCCTATTAGACTATGGCTACACCTTC.